A selection of T cell receptor beta chains follows, all from one sample in a study of blood T cell repertoires in COVID-19. Assay used: immunoSEQ multiplex PCR; TCRdb lists only in-frame clones, some missing. The sample includes roughly 250,000 clones, roughly 90% of them seen just once. The sample was peripheral blood. Source of these receptors: a man in his 60s who had recovered from COVID-19. Each CDR3 is given with its conserved first and last residue. A D gene is named only where the DNA matches it firmly. For some rows the clone size is stated as once, few or many, or as a class when expanded; others skip it.

v_call	j_call	clone_size	d_call	cdr3_nt	cdr3_aa
TRBV30	TRBJ1-6	once	NA	TGTGCCTGGAGTGTAGGTCCTAGCTCCTATAATTCACCCCTCCACTTT	CAWSVGPSSYNSPLHF
TRBV27	TRBJ2-2	NA	NA	TGTGCCAGCAGTTACCGACTACCCGGCGGGGAGCTGTTTTTT	CASSYRLPGGELFF
TRBV20-1	TRBJ2-1	NA	NA	TGCAGTGCTCGACGTACGGGGTATTGGTTCTTC	CSARRTGYWFF
TRBV24-1	TRBJ1-1	NA	TRBD1	TGTGCCACCAGTGATACGACAGGGAGCATTACCACTGAAGCTTTCTTT	CATSDTTGSITTEAFF
TRBV5-1	TRBJ1-6	NA	TRBD1	TGCGCCAGCAGGGCCGGGACAGGGAATAATTCACCCCTCCACTTT	CASRAGTGNNSPLHF
TRBV4-1	TRBJ2-7	NA	NA	TGCGCCAGCAGCCTATCCTACGGACAGAGCTCCTACGAGCAGTACTTC	CASSLSYGQSSYEQYF
TRBV19	TRBJ1-1	NA	TRBD1	TGTGCCAGTAGTAAGGGACAGGGATATGAAGCTTTCTTT	CASSKGQGYEAFF
TRBV15	TRBJ1-3	NA	NA	TGTGCCACCAGCAGAGATTATCGGGGGTCACGGGGAAACACCATATATTTT	CATSRDYRGSRGNTIYF
TRBV30	TRBJ2-3	NA	NA	TGTGCCTGGAGTGTACTAGGATCCAACACAGATACGCAGTATTTT	CAWSVLGSNTDTQYF
TRBV5-1	TRBJ1-6	few	NA	TGCGCCAGCAGCTTGGGGGGGGGAGGTAATTCACCCCTCCACTTT	CASSLGGGGNSPLHF
TRBV9	TRBJ1-5	many	TRBD1	TGTGCCAGCATCCCACGAGGGGGACAGGGCAACAATCAGCCCCAGCATTTT	CASIPRGGQGNNQPQHF
TRBV30	TRBJ1-4	NA	TRBD1	TGTGCCTGGAGTGTACCCGGCAGGGGGCCCACTAATGAAAAACTGTTTTTT	CAWSVPGRGPTNEKLFF